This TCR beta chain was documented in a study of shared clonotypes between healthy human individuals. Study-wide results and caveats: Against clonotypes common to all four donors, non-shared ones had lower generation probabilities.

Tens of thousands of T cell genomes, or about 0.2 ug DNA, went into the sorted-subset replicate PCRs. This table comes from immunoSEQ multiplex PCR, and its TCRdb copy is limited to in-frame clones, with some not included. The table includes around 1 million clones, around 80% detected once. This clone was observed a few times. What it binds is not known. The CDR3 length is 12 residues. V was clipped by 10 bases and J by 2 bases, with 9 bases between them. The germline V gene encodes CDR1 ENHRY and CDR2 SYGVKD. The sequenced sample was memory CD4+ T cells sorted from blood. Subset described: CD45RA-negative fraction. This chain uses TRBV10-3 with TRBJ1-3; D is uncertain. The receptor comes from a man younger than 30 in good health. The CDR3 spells CATMEAGNTIYF. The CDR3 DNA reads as TGTGCCACCATGGAGGCTGGAAACACCATATATTTT.